Presented here are 18 T cell receptor beta chains from one specimen sequenced in a study of technical replicates of blood from several donors. Using immunoSEQ multiplex PCR, the repertoire was profiled, and TCRdb retains in-frame clones only, with some absent. Of about 50,000 clones in the sample, 92% are singletons; the top ten hold about 3.9%. What was sequenced was PBMCs. The receptors derive from a human donor in good health. Some clones in this sample may be carry-over from other donors' samples.

J is TRBJ1-6 and V is TRBV7-2, with D maybe TRBD1 (6 bases). Trimming took 1 base from V and 6 from J, leaving 10 bases between them. The CDR3 has 15 amino acids. Germline V gene lookup returns CDR1 SGHTA and CDR2 FQGNSA. In DNA, the CDR3 is TGTGCCAGCAGCTTAGTTACAGGGACTAATTCACCCCTCCACTTT. Amino acids: CASSLVTGTNSPLHF.

This clone has just one count. This chain links TRBV4-1 with TRBJ2-3, with D unclear. The CDR3 length is 15 residues. Per the germline V gene, CDR1 is MGHRA and CDR2 is YSYEKL. The germline V and J ends were trimmed by 4 bases and 0 bases, with 11 bases remaining between them. The CDR3 DNA follows: TGCGCCAGCAGCCGACTCCCGACTAGCACAGATACGCAGTATTTT. Translation: CASSRLPTSTDTQYF.

The genes are TRBV4-3 and TRBJ2-3; 9 bases agree with TRBD2. The CDR3 runs to 17 residues. V was clipped by 0 bases and J by 3 bases; unmatched bases: 7. Germline-derived CDR1 and CDR2 are LGHNA and YSLEER. The CDR3 DNA reads as TGCGCCAGCAGCCAAGATCTAAGCGGGGGGAGAACAGATACGCAGTATTTT. It translates to CASSQDLSGGRTDTQYF.

The chain couples TRBV20-1 to TRBJ1-6, with D unclear. CDR1 and CDR2 (germline): DFQATT, SNEGSKA (reference sequence). The V and J ends lost 0 bases and 14 bases respectively, with 8 bases between them. The CDR3 spans 11 residues. The CDR3 DNA reads TGCAGTGCTAGAGATCCTTTCGCCCTCCACTTT. This gives the protein CSARDPFALHF.

In this sample, this clone turned up once. V usage is TRBV13 and J usage is TRBJ2-2; D unresolved. There are 15 residues in the CDR3. With 1 base removed from V and 5 bases from J, the gap between germline ends came to 11 bases. CDR1 is PRHDT and CDR2 is FYEKMQ in the germline V gene (reference sequence). In nucleotides, the CDR3 is TGTGCCAGCAGCTTAGAAGGAGACGTTACCGGGGAGCTGTTTTTT. This codes for CASSLEGDVTGELFF.

The V and J genes are TRBV11-2 and TRBJ2-7, with D tentatively TRBD2 (6 bases). Between the trimmed V and J ends, which lost 5 bases and 2 bases, there was a span of 13 bases. Germline CDR1 is SGHAT and CDR2 is FQNNGV. The CDR3 runs 14 residues. The CDR3 nucleotides read TGTGCCAGCAGCGGGTCGGGAGTTACCTACGAGCAGTACTTC. Translated, it gives CASSGSGVTYEQYF.

This chain links TRBV10-3 with TRBJ2-2; the match to TRBD2 covers 8 bases. Germline-derived CDR1 and CDR2 are ENHRY and SYGVKD. The CDR3 has 15 amino acids. V was pared by 3 bases and J by 6 bases, with 6 bases of the junction left unmatched. CDR3 in DNA: TGTGCCATCAGTGAAACGGGGGGGCCGTCCGGGGAGCTGTTTTTT. This codes for CAISETGGPSGELFF.

The chain couples TRBV10-3 to TRBJ2-7, with a weak D call TRBD2 (5 bases). The V end was cut by 1 base, the J end by 7 bases, with 8 bases between. The germline CDR1 and CDR2 sequences are ENHRY and SYGVKD. The CDR3 extends over 12 amino acids. The CDR3 sequence: CAISEWESEQYF. The CDR3 DNA sequence: TGTGCCATCAGTGAGTGGGAGAGTGAGCAGTACTTC.

This sequence joins TRBV18 and TRBJ1-5; D is ambiguous. This CDR3 has 15 amino acids. Germline V gene data show CDR1 as KGHSH and CDR2 as LQKENI. Trimming took 6 bases from V and 0 from J, leaving 12 bases between them. The CDR3: CASSPSVFSNQPQHF. The CDR3, as DNA: TGTGCCAGCTCCCCATCGGTTTTTAGCAATCAGCCCCAGCATTTT.

This chain joins TRBV6-1 and TRBJ2-3; possible D gene TRBD2, 6 bases. CDR3 length: 14 residues. Germline V gene sequence: CDR1 MNHNS, CDR2 SASEGT. With 10 bases removed from V and 4 bases from J, the gap between germline ends came to 18 bases. The CDR3 sequence is CAIKGGAGADTQYF. Here the CDR3 DNA reads TGTGCCATAAAAGGAGGGGCGGGCGCAGATACGCAGTATTTT.

The CDR3 DNA is TGTGCCAGCAGCTTACTAGGGCAGGGGGCAAGTGGCTACACCTTC. Translating gives CASSLLGQGASGYTF. The chain employs TRBV7-3 and TRBJ1-2; 8 bases are a match to TRBD1. The J segment lost 7 bases and the V segment lost 2 bases, leaving 9 bases of the junction unmatched. Germline V gives CDR1 SGHTA, CDR2 FQGTGA. This CDR3 comprises 15 residues.

The gene calls are TRBV6-4 and TRBJ1-5; 7 nucleotides match TRBD1. V was clipped by 2 bases and J by 1 base; unmatched bases: 5. Germline CDR1 reads MRHNA; CDR2 reads SNTAGT. CDR3 length equals 16 residues. The chain's CDR3 is CASSDPDRRSNQPQHF. CDR3 coding DNA: TGTGCCAGCAGTGACCCGGACAGGCGGAGCAATCAGCCCCAGCATTTT.

The chain joins TRBV13 to TRBJ2-5; TRBD1 aligns across 7 bases. V gave up 6 bases and J gave up 5 bases; unmatched junction bases: 12. The CDR3 has 15 residues. Germline CDR1 reads PRHDT; CDR2 reads FYEKMQ (reference sequence). CDR3 DNA sequence: TGTGCCAGCAGTCGCCAACGGACAGGTGGGGAGACCCAGTACTTC. Its protein is CASSRQRTGGETQYF.

The chain couples TRBV5-1 to TRBJ1-2; D may be TRBD1 (5 bases). The CDR3 length is 15 residues. Deletions cut 0 bases from V and 6 bases from J, with 15 bases between. CDR1 is SGHRS and CDR2 is YFSETQ in the germline V gene. The chain's CDR3 is CASSLGIGAFDGYTF. Written as DNA, the CDR3 is TGCGCCAGCAGCTTGGGTATAGGGGCCTTTGATGGCTACACCTTC.

The chain employs TRBV19 and TRBJ1-2, with D possibly matching TRBD1 (5 bases). This CDR3 is built from 15 residues. The germline CDR1 and CDR2 sequences are LNHDA and SQIVND (reference sequence). Trimming took off 3 bases at V and 10 bases at J, with 21 bases between the two ends. The CDR3 spells CASSIARTQLFDYTF. The CDR3 DNA follows: TGTGCCAGTAGTATCGCCAGGACACAGCTATTTGACTACACCTTC.

V gene TRBV5-8 combines with J gene TRBJ1-4; no firm D call. CDR1 and CDR2 (germline): SGHTS, YDEGEE. The V and J ends lost 2 bases and 5 bases respectively, with 16 bases between them. This CDR3 contains 16 residues. The CDR3 sequence: CASSFGVATHNEKLFF. In DNA form, the CDR3 reads TGTGCCAGCAGCTTTGGAGTGGCGACCCACAATGAAAAACTGTTTTTT.

V usage is TRBV2 and J usage is TRBJ1-3; 9 bases map to TRBD1. Germline CDR1 SNHLY, CDR2 FYNNEI. The CDR3 consists of 16 residues. V shed 2 bases, J shed 5 bases, and the junction held 7 bases outside the gene matches. DNA of the CDR3: TGTGCCAGCAGTGAAACAGGGACAGGGCTCAGAAACACCATATATTTT. This translates into CASSETGTGLRNTIYF.

This sequence joins TRBV11-1 and TRBJ1-1; the D is unclear. Trimming cost V 4 bases and J 5 bases, with 20 bases left between them. The CDR3 runs 16 residues. In germline, CDR1 is SGHAT, CDR2 FQDESV (reference sequence). The CDR3 DNA follows: TGTGCCAGCAGCTCTCGCGGATCGGGTCCTAAGACTGAAGCTTTCTTT. This codes for CASSSRGSGPKTEAFF.